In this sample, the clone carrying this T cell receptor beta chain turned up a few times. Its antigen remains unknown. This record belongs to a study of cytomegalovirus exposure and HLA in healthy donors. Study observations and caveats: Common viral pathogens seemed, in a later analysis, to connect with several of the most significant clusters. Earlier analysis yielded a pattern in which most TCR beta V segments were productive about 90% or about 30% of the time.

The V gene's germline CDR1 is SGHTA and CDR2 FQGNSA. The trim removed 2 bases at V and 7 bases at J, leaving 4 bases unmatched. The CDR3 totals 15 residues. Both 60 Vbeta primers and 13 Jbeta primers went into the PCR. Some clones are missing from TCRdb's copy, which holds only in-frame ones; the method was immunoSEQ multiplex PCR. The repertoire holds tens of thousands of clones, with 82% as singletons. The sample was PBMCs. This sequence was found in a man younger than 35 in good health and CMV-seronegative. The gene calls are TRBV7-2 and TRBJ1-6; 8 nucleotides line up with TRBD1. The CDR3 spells CASSLQGAQNSPLHF. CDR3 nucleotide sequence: TGTGCCAGCAGCTTACAGGGGGCGCAAAATTCACCCCTCCACTTT.